One sample yielded the 11 T cell receptor beta chains listed below, sequenced in a study of siplizumab effects on memory and regulatory T cells. Using immunoSEQ multiplex PCR, the repertoire was profiled, and TCRdb retains in-frame clones only, with some absent. The sample lists fewer than 70,000 clones; approximately 89% were seen once. Sequences were obtained from Tregs sorted from blood. Receptors originate from a human donor in good health.

The chain couples TRBV27 to TRBJ2-7; TRBD2 matches 9 bases. CDR1 is MNHEY and CDR2 is SMNVEV in the germline V gene (reference sequence). The CDR3 length is 15 residues. J gave up 4 bases and V 3 bases, and 7 bases lay outside the gene matches. The CDR3 region is CASSFGAGGSYEQYF. Written as DNA, the CDR3 is TGTGCCAGCAGTTTTGGAGCGGGAGGATCATACGAGCAGTACTTC.

The chain couples TRBV6-1 to TRBJ1-5; possibly TRBD1 for D (6 bases). The germline V gene has CDR1 MNHNS and CDR2 SASEGT. Trimming took 0 bases from V and 6 from J, leaving 12 bases between them. The CDR3 runs to 15 residues. The CDR3 DNA reads TGTGCCAGCAGTGAAGCGAACAGGGAGGCTCAGCCCCAGCATTTT. It is translated as CASSEANREAQPQHF.

DNA for the CDR3: TGCAGCGTTGAAGGGAAAAGGGCAAACATTCAGTACTTC. Protein sequence: CSVEGKRANIQYF. The chain uses TRBV29-1 and TRBJ2-4; D is ambiguous. Per the germline V gene, CDR1 is SQVTM and CDR2 is ANQGSEA. V shed 1 base and J shed 6 bases, with 10 bases lying between them. This CDR3 comprises 13 residues.

The rearrangement joins TRBV19 to TRBJ1-2, with D possibly matching TRBD1 (6 bases). Between the trimmed V and J ends, which lost 1 base and 5 bases, there was a span of 14 bases. The germline V gene has CDR1 LNHDA and CDR2 SQIVND (reference sequence). The CDR3 runs 15 residues. The CDR3: CASSIGGQGPYGYTF. The CDR3 nucleotides read TGTGCCAGTAGTATAGGGGGGCAAGGACCTTATGGCTACACCTTC.

V usage is TRBV4-3 and J usage is TRBJ1-2; D remains ambiguous. The V end lost 0 bases, the J end lost 6 bases, and 14 bases lay between the germline ends. CDR3 length equals 15 residues. Germline values: CDR1 LGHNA, CDR2 YSLEER. CDR3 nucleotides: TGCGCCAGCAGCCAAGATCCCTACGGGGAGGATGGCTACACCTTC. Its protein is CASSQDPYGEDGYTF.

The rearrangement uses TRBV30 and TRBJ1-4; a weak D match, TRBD1 (5 bases). The ends were cut back, 5 bases at V and 8 bases at J, with 15 bases in the middle. The CDR3 is made up of 13 amino acids. Germline assignment: CDR1 GTSNPN and CDR2 SVGIG (reference sequence). The CDR3 DNA follows: TGTGCCTGGCGGACAAAGCGGAGCGAAAAACTGTTTTTT. Its protein product is CAWRTKRSEKLFF.

The chain has TRBV15 and TRBJ2-1; a weak D match, TRBD2 (6 bases). The CDR3 is made up of 15 amino acids. The V gene lost 5 bases and the J gene lost 0 bases, with 11 bases spanning the gap. Germline V CDR1 and CDR2: LNHNV, YYDKDF (reference sequence). The CDR3: CATSFGGSSYNEQFF. The CDR3 DNA reads as TGTGCCACCAGCTTTGGGGGGAGCTCCTACAATGAGCAGTTCTTC.

The V gene is TRBV7-8, the J gene TRBJ2-3; a possible D gene is TRBD1 (6 bases). Trimming took off 3 bases at V and 0 bases at J, with 10 bases between the two ends. Germline CDR1 SGHVS, CDR2 FQNEAQ. CDR3 length equals 15 residues. CDR3: CASSFDRISTDTQYF. As DNA, the CDR3 is TGTGCCAGCAGCTTCGACAGGATCAGCACAGATACGCAGTATTTT.

This rearrangement joins TRBV5-1 to TRBJ1-3; D gene unclear. CDR1 SGHRS and CDR2 YFSETQ come from the germline V gene. The CDR3 contains 16 residues. V gave up 0 bases and J gave up 7 bases, with 17 bases separating them. DNA for the CDR3: TGCGCCAGCAGCTTGGTGCCAGACTCTGGAGGGAACACCATATATTTT. This gives the protein CASSLVPDSGGNTIYF.

The genes are TRBV21-1 and TRBJ2-7. TRBV21-1 is described as a pseudogene. The CDR3 contains 22 residues. The CDR3 DNA reads TGTGCCAGCAGCTTAAAAAGAGGAATTTTTAGGGGCCGGGACGCCACAACCTACGAGCAGTACTTC. It encodes CASSLKRGIFRGRDATTYEQYF.

The rearrangement links TRBV2 to TRBJ1-4; 7 nucleotides align to TRBD1. The CDR3 length is 14 residues. Germline lookup yields CDR1 SNHLY and CDR2 FYNNEI. V was pared by 5 bases and J by 2 bases, with 2 bases of the junction left unmatched. The CDR3 region is CASSPGQTNEKLFF. CDR3 DNA: TGTGCCAGCAGTCCGGGACAGACTAATGAAAAACTGTTTTTT.